This TCR beta chain derives from a study of cytomegalovirus exposure and HLA in healthy donors. CDR1 is SGHDT, CDR2 YYEEEE, per germline. V was trimmed by 0 bases and J by 5 bases, leaving 11 bases between them. CDR3 length: 14 amino acids. As for this clone: No antigen is known for it.

Broader study findings: Some segments of the V type, notably TRBV6-2 and TRBV6-3, were excluded as indistinguishable. Rare TCR sequences predominated, though certain public TCRs were found in many donors.

Researchers ran the PCR with 60 Vbeta and 13 Jbeta primers. Original data processing: In a later analysis, of roughly 73 million unique beta chains, roughly 10 million appeared in at least two donors. Profiled with immunoSEQ multiplex PCR; TCRdb holds only in-frame clones, not every one. V and J calls and clone size follow that table, whereas D and trimming were derived from the DNA. The sample gives 150,000 or so clones, roughly 80% of which show up once; 0.77% is in the top ten. This clonotype originated in a woman between 18 and 29 years old in good health and CMV-seronegative. Material: PBMCs. The V call is TRBV5-6, the J call TRBJ1-2; D might be TRBD1 (5 bases). The CDR3 is CASSLDGGGYGYTF. DNA of the CDR3: TGTGCCAGCAGCTTGGATGGGGGAGGGTATGGCTACACCTTC.